This T cell receptor (beta chain) was observed in a study of blood T cell repertoires in COVID-19. Study information: Both acute and convalescent COVID-19 samples were obtained from the United States, Italy and Spain. The cDNA or gDNA used as material had been derived from T cells, B-cell-depleted T cells, or PBMCs.

How the authors handled the data: For nucleated cells, counts were estimated from reference gene primer amplification. This table comes from immunoSEQ multiplex PCR, and its TCRdb copy is limited to in-frame clones, with some not included. V and J calls and clone size follow that table, whereas D and trimming were derived from the DNA. The sample has roughly 250,000 clones; more than 65% are singletons. Trimming took 4 bases from V and 4 from J, leaving 13 bases between them. CDR1 is SGHRS, CDR2 YFSETQ, per germline. This CDR3 region has 14 residues. This TCR derives from a man aged 50-59 years with active or convalescent COVID-19. The sequenced material came from peripheral blood. The chain couples TRBV5-1 to TRBJ2-3; D might be TRBD2 (5 bases). CDR3 protein: CASSRTEGADTQYF. In DNA form, the CDR3 reads TGCGCCAGCAGCCGCACCGAGGGCGCAGATACGCAGTATTTT.